These T cell receptor beta chains were read from a single sample in a study of CD8 T cells in ankylosing spondylitis. MiXCR was run by TCRdb on the 5' RACE reads, yielding one entry per CDR3 protein. The profile covers 700,000 to 850,000 distinct CDR3 sequences, with about an eighth appearing a single time and just over 0.5% taken by the ten largest. Sequenced input: blood, either unsorted or a sorted T cell fraction (not recorded which). Every receptor here comes from a male donor with ankylosing spondylitis. The CDR3 runs from the conserved cysteine through the conserved F or W. A D gene is named only where the DNA matches it firmly. Size is stated for part of the rows, as once, few or many counts, or as a class when the clone is expanded.

D	size	V	J	CDR3	DNA
.	many	TRBV6-1	TRBJ2-7	CASSSGPTHEQYF	TGTGCCAGCAGTAGCGGACCTACCCACGAGCAGTACTTC
.	many	TRBV5-6	TRBJ2-7	CASSLGSAPYEQYF	TGTGCCAGCAGCTTGGGATCGGCGCCCTACGAGCAGTACTTC
.	.	TRBV3-1	TRBJ2-3	CASSQDFRNTQYF	TGTGCCAGCAGCCAAGACTTCAGAAATACGCAGTATTTT
.	few	TRBV15	TRBJ2-6	CATSSQIGDGANVLTF	TGTGCCACCAGCAGCCAGATCGGGGACGGGGCCAACGTCCTGACTTTC
TRBD2	few	TRBV5-5	TRBJ2-2	CASRGEAGTNTGELFF	TGTGCCAGCAGGGGTGAAGCGGGGACTAACACCGGGGAGCTGTTTTTT
.	once	TRBV6-2/TRBV6-3	TRBJ1-5	CASRARQNNQPQHF	TGTGCCAGCAGAGCCCGACAGAACAATCAGCCCCAGCATTTT
.	few	TRBV18	TRBJ1-5	CASSPRSQGQRPQHF	TGTGCCAGCTCACCAAGAAGTCAGGGCCAAAGGCCCCAGCATTTT
.	.	TRBV6-1	TRBJ2-4	CASSPILAKNIQYF	TGTGCCAGCAGTCCTATCCTAGCCAAAAACATTCAGTACTTC
.	.	TRBV9	TRBJ1-6	CASSTRLDSPLHF	TGTGCCAGCAGCACCCGGTTGGATTCACCCCTCCACTTT
.	.	TRBV5-1	TRBJ1-2	CASSPIPSDSLWVGYTF	TGCGCCAGCAGCCCAATACCTTCGGACAGCTTATGGGTCGGCTACACCTTC
.	.	TRBV10-3	TRBJ2-2	CASMGLFDTGELFF	TGTGCCAGCATGGGGTTGTTCGACACCGGGGAGCTGTTTTTT
.	few	TRBV5-1	TRBJ1-6	CASRLDPVFSPLHF	TGCGCCAGCAGACTGGACCCCGTATTTTCACCCCTCCACTTT
.	few	TRBV7-2	TRBJ2-7	CASSLWGRGQTYEQYF	TGTGCCAGCAGCTTATGGGGGAGGGGACAGACCTACGAGCAGTACTTC
.	many	TRBV20-1	TRBJ2-5	CSARLRGKETQYF	TGCAGTGCTAGACTCCGAGGGAAAGAGACCCAGTACTTC
TRBD1	.	TRBV20-1	TRBJ1-4	CSARPTPGQVKQTNEKLFF	TGCAGTGCTAGACCGACTCCGGGACAGGTGAAGCAAACTAATGAAAAACTGTTTTTT
TRBD1	few	TRBV6-2/TRBV6-3	TRBJ1-6	CASRSGTGHSPLHF	TGTGCCAGCAGGTCCGGGACAGGGCATTCACCCCTCCACTTT
TRBD1	many	TRBV5-1	TRBJ1-2	CASSSTGDYGYTF	TGTGCCAGCAGTTCGACAGGGGATTATGGCTACACCTTC
.	.	TRBV24-1	TRBJ2-4	CATSEPDQGGGIQYF	TGTGCCACCAGTGAACCAGACCAGGGAGGGGGCATTCAGTACTTC
.	.	TRBV5-1	TRBJ1-1	CASSLPNLMNTEAFF	TGCGCCAGCAGCTTGCCGAATCTTATGAACACTGAAGCTTTCTTT
.	few	TRBV20-1	TRBJ1-4	CSARGPGEKLFF	TGCAGTGCTAGAGGTCCTGGGGAAAAACTGTTTTTT
.	.	TRBV15	TRBJ2-3	CATSLRVPSTDTQYF	TGTGCCACCAGCCTTCGGGTGCCTAGCACAGATACGCAGTATTTT
TRBD2	.	TRBV20-1	TRBJ2-1	CSAPREAYNEQFF	TGCAGTGCTCCGCGGGAGGCCTACAATGAGCAGTTCTTC
.	few	TRBV5-1	TRBJ2-1	CASSLTRWDNEQFF	TGCGCCAGCAGCTTGACTAGATGGGACAATGAGCAGTTCTTC
.	few	TRBV7-2	TRBJ2-7	CASSLAGQSYEQYF	TGTGCCAGCAGCTTAGCAGGACAGTCCTACGAGCAGTACTTC
.	many	TRBV27	TRBJ2-7	CASSWGISSYEQYF	TGTGCCAGCAGTTGGGGGATCAGCTCCTACGAGCAGTACTTC
TRBD1	.	TRBV5-1	TRBJ1-3	CASSSGQGLSGNTIYF	TGCGCCAGCAGCTCGGGACAGGGCCTATCTGGAAACACCATATATTTT
.	few	TRBV10-3	TRBJ1-1	CAISESINAAEAFF	TGTGCCATCAGTGAGTCGATCAACGCGGCTGAAGCTTTCTTT
.	.	TRBV27	TRBJ2-2	CASSLGASNTGELFF	TGTGCCAGCAGTTTAGGGGCCAGTAACACCGGGGAGCTGTTTTTT
TRBD2	.	TRBV11-2	TRBJ2-3	CASSLRGQGNLAGGVTDTQYF	TGTGCCAGCAGCCTCCGAGGACAGGGGAATCTAGCGGGAGGGGTCACAGATACGCAGTATTTT
TRBD1	few	TRBV24-1	TRBJ2-7	CATSQTAGTGERYF	TGTGCCACCAGCCAGACAGCGGGGACAGGGGAAAGGTACTTC
.	.	TRBV6-1	TRBJ2-7	CASSPRGGYSYEQYF	TGTGCCAGCAGTCCACGGGGCGGGTACTCCTACGAGCAGTACTTC
TRBD1	few	TRBV19	TRBJ2-2	CASSSGTGAPGELFF	TGTGCCAGTAGCTCCGGGACAGGGGCCCCCGGGGAGCTGTTTTTT
TRBD1	many	TRBV12-3/TRBV12-4	TRBJ1-6	CASSFAHRGLGSPLHF	TGTGCCAGCAGTTTTGCCCACAGGGGGCTCGGCTCACCCCTCCACTTT
TRBD2	.	TRBV6-1	TRBJ2-1	CATAGMLAGVNEQFF	TGTGCCACCGCTGGGATGCTAGCGGGAGTAAATGAGCAGTTCTTC
.	few	TRBV11-1	TRBJ2-1	CASSSIWNEQFF	TGTGCCAGCAGTTCCATTTGGAATGAGCAGTTCTTC
.	few	TRBV15	TRBJ2-5	CATSRDAGRQYF	TGTGCCACCAGCAGAGATGCCGGGCGTCAGTACTTC